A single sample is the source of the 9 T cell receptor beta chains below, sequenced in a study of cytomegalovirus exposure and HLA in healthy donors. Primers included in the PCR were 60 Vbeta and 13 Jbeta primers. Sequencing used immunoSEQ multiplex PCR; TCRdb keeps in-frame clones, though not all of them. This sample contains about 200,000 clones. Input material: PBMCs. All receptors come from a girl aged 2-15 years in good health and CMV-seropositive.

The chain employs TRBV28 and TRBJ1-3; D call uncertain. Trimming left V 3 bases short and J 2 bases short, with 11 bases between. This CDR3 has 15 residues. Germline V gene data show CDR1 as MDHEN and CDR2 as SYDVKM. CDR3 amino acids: CASSFNSGTGNTIYF. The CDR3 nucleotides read TGTGCCAGCAGTTTTAACTCCGGGACTGGAAACACCATATATTTT.

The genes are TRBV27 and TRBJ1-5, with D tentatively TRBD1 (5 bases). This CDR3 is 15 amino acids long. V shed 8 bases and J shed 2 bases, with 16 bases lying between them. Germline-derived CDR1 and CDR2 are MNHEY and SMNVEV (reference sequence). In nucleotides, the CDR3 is TGTGCCAGCCGTCCCGGGCGGGGGGGCAATCAGCCCCAGCATTTT. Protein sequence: CASRPGRGGNQPQHF.

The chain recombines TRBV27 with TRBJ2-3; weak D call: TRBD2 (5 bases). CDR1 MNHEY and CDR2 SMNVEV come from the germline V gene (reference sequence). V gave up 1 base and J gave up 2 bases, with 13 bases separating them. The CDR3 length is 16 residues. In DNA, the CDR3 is TGTGCCAGCAGTTTATTCCTCGGCGGGCCCACAGATACGCAGTATTTT. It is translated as CASSLFLGGPTDTQYF.

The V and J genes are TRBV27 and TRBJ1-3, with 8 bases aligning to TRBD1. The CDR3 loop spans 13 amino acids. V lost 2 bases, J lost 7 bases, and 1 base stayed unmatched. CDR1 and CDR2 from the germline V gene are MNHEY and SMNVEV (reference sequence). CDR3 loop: CASSLDRGNTIYF. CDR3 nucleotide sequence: TGTGCCAGCAGTTTAGACAGGGGTAACACCATATATTTT.

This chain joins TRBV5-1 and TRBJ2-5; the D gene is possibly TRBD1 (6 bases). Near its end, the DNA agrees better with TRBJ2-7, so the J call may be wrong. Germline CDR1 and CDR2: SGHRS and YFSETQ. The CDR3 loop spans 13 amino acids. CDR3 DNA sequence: TGCGCCAGCAGCTTGGCGGACAGTACCGAGCAGTACTTC. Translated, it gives CASSLADSTEQYF.

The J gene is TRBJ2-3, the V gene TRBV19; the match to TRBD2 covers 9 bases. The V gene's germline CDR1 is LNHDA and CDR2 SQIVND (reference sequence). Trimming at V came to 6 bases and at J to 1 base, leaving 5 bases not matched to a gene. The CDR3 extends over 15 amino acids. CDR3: CASRVAGVGTDTQYF. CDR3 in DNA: TGTGCCAGTAGGGTAGCGGGAGTAGGCACAGATACGCAGTATTTT.

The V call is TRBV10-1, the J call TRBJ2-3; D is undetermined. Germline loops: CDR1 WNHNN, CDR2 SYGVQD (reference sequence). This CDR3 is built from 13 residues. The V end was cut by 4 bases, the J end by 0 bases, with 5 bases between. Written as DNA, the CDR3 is TGCGCCAGCAGTGGTCCAAGCACAGATACGCAGTATTTT. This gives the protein CASSGPSTDTQYF.

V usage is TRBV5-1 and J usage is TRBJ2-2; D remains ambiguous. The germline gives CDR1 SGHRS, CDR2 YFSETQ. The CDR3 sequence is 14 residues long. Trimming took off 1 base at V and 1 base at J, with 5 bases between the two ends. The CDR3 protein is CASSLSWNTGELFF. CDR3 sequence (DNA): TGCGCCAGCAGCTTGAGCTGGAACACCGGGGAGCTGTTTTTT. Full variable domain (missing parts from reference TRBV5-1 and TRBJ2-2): KAGVTQTPRYLIKTRGQQVTLSCSPISGHRSVSWYQQTPGQGLQFLFEYFSETQRNKGNFPGRFSGRQFSNSRSEMNVSTLELGDSALYLCASSLSWNTGELFFGEGSRLTVL.

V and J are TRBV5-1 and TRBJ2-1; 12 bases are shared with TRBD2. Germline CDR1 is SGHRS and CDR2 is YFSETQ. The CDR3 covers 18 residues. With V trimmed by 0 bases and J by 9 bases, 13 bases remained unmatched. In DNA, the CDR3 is TGCGCCAGCAGCTTGGCCCGGCTAGCGGGAGGGTCCATTGGTGAGCAGTTCTTC. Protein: CASSLARLAGGSIGEQFF.